These 26 T cell receptor beta chains came from one sample sequenced in a study of T-cell memory formation after mild COVID-19. From the 5' RACE reads, TCRdb called clonotypes with MiXCR, one entry per CDR3 protein. The data hold around 300,000 distinct CDR3 sequences, with about an eighth observed a single time. Specimen: PBMCs or a T cell subset sorted from them (not recorded which). The receptors were sampled from a man aged 18 to 29 who had mild COVID-19 (a few samples of this study predate the infection). Cell type and time point are not known.

The rearrangement links TRBV20-1 to TRBJ2-7; D may match TRBD1 or TRBD2 (5 bases each). Germline values: CDR1 DFQATT, CDR2 SNEGSKA (reference sequence). V lost 3 bases, J lost 4 bases, and 10 bases lay in between. This CDR3 contains 12 residues. CDR3 sequence: CSASWGIYEQYF. CDR3 nucleotide sequence: TGCAGTGCTAGTTGGGGGATATACGAGCAGTACTTC.

Remarks on this clonotype: This clone may be a read error of a much larger clone one base away. V gene TRBV5-1 combines with J gene TRBJ2-7; D perhaps matches TRBD1 (5 bases). Germline-derived CDR1 and CDR2 are SGHRS and YFSETQ. The CDR3 sequence is 13 residues long. The CDR3 sequence: CDSSPTGSYEQYF. In DNA form, the CDR3 reads TGCGACAGCAGCCCCACAGGCAGCTACGAGCAGTACTTC.

This clonotype was seen a few times. This chain uses TRBV10-3 with TRBJ1-1, with D unresolved. Per the germline V gene, CDR1 is ENHRY and CDR2 is SYGVKD. Between the trimmed V and J ends, which lost 5 bases and 1 base, there was a span of 8 bases. CDR3 size: 13 residues. The CDR3 sequence: CAISWSENTEAFF. The CDR3 bases are TGTGCCATCAGTTGGTCGGAGAACACTGAAGCTTTCTTT.

The J gene is TRBJ2-5, the V gene TRBV20-1, with 8 bases matching TRBD2. The V gene end was trimmed by 6 bases and the J gene end by 4 bases; junction bases not matched to a gene: 16. This CDR3 spans 16 amino acids. Germline V gene sequence: CDR1 DFQATT, CDR2 SNEGSKA (reference sequence). CDR3 amino acids: CSAVRGPLAARETQYF. The CDR3, as DNA: TGCAGTGCAGTCCGAGGGCCACTAGCGGCGAGAGAGACCCAGTACTTC.

The V gene is TRBV20-1, the J gene TRBJ2-3; D remains ambiguous. CDR1 is DFQATT and CDR2 is SNEGSKA in the germline V gene (reference sequence). The CDR3 loop spans 11 amino acids. V lost 6 bases and J lost 6, with 10 bases in between. This chain's CDR3 is CSAPRSDTQYF. The DNA of the CDR3 is TGCAGTGCCCCCCGGAGTGATACGCAGTATTTT.

This clonotype was recorded many times. CDR3 in amino acids: CASSIRDSSYEQYF. Written as DNA, the CDR3 is TGTGCCAGTAGCATCCGGGACAGCTCCTACGAGCAGTACTTC. The chain couples TRBV19 to TRBJ2-7; 7 bases agree with TRBD1. In germline, CDR1 is LNHDA, CDR2 SQIVND (reference sequence). V was pared by 6 bases and J by 0 bases, with 5 bases of the junction left unmatched. The CDR3 spans 14 residues.

This clonotype was picked up a small number of times. V is TRBV15 and J is TRBJ2-6; possibly TRBD1 for D (7 bases). Trimming removed 8 bases from V and 0 bases from J, with 17 bases in between. The CDR3 runs to 17 residues. In germline, CDR1 is LNHNV, CDR2 YYDKDF (reference sequence). CDR3 protein: CATGQGGSFSGANVLTF. For the CDR3, the DNA is TGTGCCACCGGTCAGGGGGGAAGTTTCTCTGGGGCCAACGTCCTGACTTTC. Supplemented by reference TRBV15 and TRBJ2-6, the full variable domain reads DAMVIQNPRYQVTQFGKPVTLSCSQTLNHNVMYWYQQKSSQAPKLLFHYYDKDFNNEADTPDNFQSRRPNTSFCFLDIRSPGLGDTAMYLCATGQGGSFSGANVLTFGAGSRLTVL.

This clonotype came up a few times. The chain uses TRBV9 and TRBJ2-1, with 12 bases lining up with TRBD2. V was pared by 4 bases and J by 12 bases, with 8 bases of the junction left unmatched. The CDR3 totals 14 residues. Germline V CDR1 and CDR2: SGDLS, YYNGEE. Here the CDR3 reads CASSFGLAGTAQFF. CDR3 DNA: TGTGCCAGCAGCTTCGGACTAGCGGGGACCGCGCAGTTCTTC.

This chain uses TRBV19 with TRBJ2-3, with D possibly being TRBD1 (5 bases). CDR1 LNHDA and CDR2 SQIVND come from the germline V gene (reference sequence). The CDR3 runs 14 residues. V dropped 4 bases and J dropped 2 bases, with 10 bases sitting between them. The DNA for the CDR3 is TGTGCCAGTAGTAAAAGGGGATTCACAGATACGCAGTATTTT. Translated, it gives CASSKRGFTDTQYF.

As concerns this clonotype: An end of the junction differs from the germline gene, which may be a read error. CDR3 nucleotide sequence: TGCGCCAGCAGCCTGGAACAGGGTTGGACTGATGCTTTCTTT. Translated, it gives CASSLEQGWTDAFF. The gene calls are TRBV5-1 and TRBJ1-1; D perhaps matches TRBD1 (6 bases). Germline assignment: CDR1 SGHRS and CDR2 YFSETQ. The CDR3 has 14 amino acids.

This clonotype was seen only a few times. V gene TRBV30 combines with J gene TRBJ1-2, with 7 bases identical to TRBD1. The V gene end was trimmed by 3 bases and the J gene end by 0 bases; junction bases not matched to a gene: 7. From germline, CDR1 is GTSNPN and CDR2 SVGIG (reference sequence). CDR3 length: 15 residues. The CDR3 DNA reads as TGTGCCTGGAGAGGATCCGGGACAGCTAACTATGGCTACACCTTC. Its protein product is CAWRGSGTANYGYTF.

This rearrangement joins TRBV5-1 to TRBJ2-3; D is possibly TRBD1 or TRBD2 (5 bases each). Per the germline V gene, CDR1 is SGHRS and CDR2 is YFSETQ. The CDR3 spans 13 residues. V was shortened by 3 bases and J by 4 bases, with 9 bases between the two germline ends. The CDR3 spells CASSSLGADTQYF. CDR3 nucleotide sequence: TGCGCCAGCAGCTCTTTGGGGGCAGATACGCAGTATTTT.

J is TRBJ1-6 and V is TRBV20-1; no clear D. With 2 bases removed from V and 5 bases from J, the gap between germline ends came to 19 bases. The CDR3 covers 17 residues. From germline, CDR1 is DFQATT and CDR2 SNEGSKA (reference sequence). The CDR3 sequence: CSARLAGALYDNSPLHF. As DNA, the CDR3 is TGCAGTGCTAGATTAGCGGGAGCTTTATACGATAATTCACCCCTCCACTTT.

This clonotype came up a few times. This chain joins TRBV6-5 and TRBJ2-3; 7 bases fit TRBD2. CDR1 is MNHEY, CDR2 SVGAGI, per germline. The CDR3 is 15 amino acids. Trimming took 5 bases from V and 0 from J; bases not matched to a gene: 5. The CDR3 DNA follows: TGTGCCAGCAGTCAAGCGGGGCCTAGCACAGATACGCAGTATTTT. This sequence encodes CASSQAGPSTDTQYF.

The V gene is TRBV7-9, the J gene TRBJ2-7; D is ambiguous. Germline V lookup: CDR1 SEHNR, CDR2 FQNEAQ (reference sequence). CDR3 length equals 13 residues. V lost 4 bases, J lost 3 bases, and 10 bases lay in between. CDR3 sequence: CASSSYKGYEQYV. The CDR3 nucleotides are TGTGCCAGCAGCTCCTACAAGGGCTACGAGCAGTACGTC.

Only a few counts were recorded for this clonotype. The rearrangement uses TRBV6-1 and TRBJ2-3, with 9 bases lining up with TRBD2. This CDR3 comprises 16 residues. The trim removed 6 bases at V and 0 bases at J, leaving 7 bases unmatched. The germline CDR1 and CDR2 sequences are MNHNS and SASEGT. The CDR3 region is CASRATSGYSTDTQYF. CDR3 DNA sequence: TGTGCCAGCAGGGCGACTAGCGGCTATAGCACAGATACGCAGTATTTT.

This clonotype was seen at least ten times. This chain links TRBV3-1 with TRBJ1-1; TRBD1 agrees at 10 bases. Trimming removed 6 bases from V and 6 bases from J; junction bases left unmatched: 19. CDR1 is LGHDT, CDR2 YNNKEL, per germline (reference sequence). The CDR3 has 18 amino acids. DNA for the CDR3: TGTGCCAGCAGTCTCATGGCCTCTCCGGGACAGGGGACAGCTGAAGCTTTCTTT. Translation gives CASSLMASPGQGTAEAFF.

The chain links TRBV27 to TRBJ2-3, with D tentatively TRBD2 (5 bases). The germline CDR1 and CDR2 sequences are MNHEY and SMNVEV (reference sequence). The CDR3 contains 12 residues. CDR3 loop: CAVASAPDTQYF. DNA for the CDR3: TGTGCAGTAGCGAGCGCGCCAGATACGCAGTATTTT.

This chain connects TRBV6-6 to TRBJ2-3; D is uncertain. CDR1 and CDR2 from the germline V gene are MNHNY and SVGAGI (reference sequence). V lost 5 bases, J lost 3 bases, and 9 bases lay in between. The CDR3 totals 13 residues. Written as DNA, the CDR3 is TGTGCCAGCAGTACGGCCCAGACAGATACGCAGTATTTT. Amino acids: CASSTAQTDTQYF.

This clonotype was recorded a few times. This sequence joins TRBV19 and TRBJ1-1; D ambiguous. Trimming stripped 5 bases from V and 0 bases from J, with 16 bases between. Germline assignment: CDR1 LNHDA and CDR2 SQIVND (reference sequence). The CDR3 is made up of 16 amino acids. CDR3: CASSDPYRLVNTEAFF. The CDR3 coding sequence is TGTGCCAGTAGTGATCCTTATCGGCTCGTGAACACTGAAGCTTTCTTT.

This clonotype has at least ten counts. The rearrangement uses TRBV5-5 and TRBJ2-5; D might be TRBD1 or TRBD2, each matching 5 bases. Trimming shortened V by 7 bases and J by 1 base, and 14 bases separated the two germline ends. This CDR3 region has 14 residues. Germline V lookup: CDR1 SGHKS, CDR2 YYEKEE (reference sequence). The CDR3 protein is CASAPGTSQETQYF. The DNA of the CDR3 is TGTGCCAGCGCTCCGGGGACCTCCCAAGAGACCCAGTACTTC.

This clonotype has just a few counts. The chain couples TRBV7-6 to TRBJ1-2; D uncertain. V lost 0 bases and J 8 bases, leaving 13 bases between the germline ends. This CDR3 has 14 amino acids. Germline CDR1 reads SGHVS; CDR2 reads FNYEAQ. The CDR3 spells CASSLAAADGGYTF. CDR3 nucleotides: TGTGCCAGCAGCTTAGCGGCGGCCGACGGAGGCTACACCTTC.

This clonotype was seen more than once but under ten times. This chain joins TRBV9 and TRBJ2-2, with 9 bases identical to TRBD1. Germline CDR1 SGDLS, CDR2 YYNGEE. The V segment lost 0 bases and the J segment 7 bases; nucleotides outside the gene matches: 10. CDR3 length: 17 amino acids. CDR3 DNA: TGTGCCAGCAGCGTAGAGAGGGGACAGGGAGGTGGCGGGGAGCTGTTTTTT. This encodes CASSVERGQGGGGELFF.

This clonotype showed up many times. The V and J genes are TRBV12-3 or TRBV12-4 and TRBJ2-2; TRBD2 aligns across 7 bases. J was trimmed by 9 bases and V by 5 bases; bases with no gene match: 9. The CDR3 runs 14 residues. CDR3 DNA: TGTGCCAGCAGTCCTGGACTAGTTAGCCGGGAGCTGTTTTTT. This encodes CASSPGLVSRELFF.

This clonotype occurred a few times. The V and J genes are TRBV7-9 and TRBJ2-4; possible D gene TRBD2, 5 bases. Germline V CDR1 and CDR2: SEHNR, FQNEAQ (reference sequence). Trimming removed 0 bases from V and 2 bases from J, with 8 bases in between. The CDR3 spans 15 residues. CDR3 nucleotide sequence: TGTGCCAGCAGCTTAGCTTCGGACTCCAAAAACATTCAGTACTTC. This encodes CASSLASDSKNIQYF. Supplemented by reference TRBV7-9 and TRBJ2-4, the full variable domain reads DTGVSQNPRHKITKRGQNVTFRCDPISEHNRLYWYRQTLGQGPEFLTYFQNEAQLEKSRLLSDRFSAERPKGSFSTLEIQRTEQGDSAMYLCASSLASDSKNIQYFGAGTRLSVL.

The chain has TRBV14 and TRBJ2-5; maybe TRBD2 (5 bases). Germline values: CDR1 SGHDN, CDR2 FVKESK. V lost 2 bases and J lost 1, with 14 bases in between. This CDR3 is 16 amino acids long. The CDR3 nucleotides read TGTGCCAGCAGCCAAACCAGAGGGCTAGCCCAAGAGACCCAGTACTTC. Translating gives CASSQTRGLAQETQYF.